The clone carrying this T cell receptor (beta chain) was counted only a few times. The antigen is not known. This sample was taken from a study of T cells in Graves' hyperthyroidism and ophthalmopathy. The CDR3 is made up of 13 amino acids. Trimming took off 5 bases at V and 6 bases at J, with 13 bases between the two ends. Per germline, CDR1 MGHDK and CDR2 SYGVNS. Study findings and constraints: A 13 V-J signature model discriminated ophthalmopathy versus stable hyperthyroidism.

TCR beta CDR3 region amplification was performed from RNA transcripts. The TCR CDR3 first-round RT-PCR relied on the HTBI primer set. TCRdb analysed the multiplex PCR reads with MiXCR anew, one entry per CDR3 protein. The table lists roughly 500,000 distinct CDR3 sequences, more than 15% of them singletons. This TCR came from a woman aged 25-40 years with Graves' ophthalmopathy. The chain is built from TRBV25-1 and TRBJ1-1; a possible D gene is TRBD1 (5 bases). What was sequenced was blood. DNA of the CDR3: TGTGCCAGCAGTCCGGCAGGGAGTCCTGAAGCTTTCTTT. It translates to CASSPAGSPEAFF.